This TCR beta chain was observed in a study of Ad26.COV2.S vaccination and SARS-CoV-2 variants. Study findings and constraints: Total responses of T cells may have been underestimated by the analyses of TCR breadth and depth. Higher spike-specific TCR breadth was found in vaccine recipients than in placebo recipients. Substantial breadth was reportedly displayed by spike-specific CD8+ and CD4+ T cell responses after vaccination.

As to this clone: Its antigen is as yet unknown.

This CDR3 has 16 amino acids. The trim removed 2 bases at V and 7 bases at J, leaving 6 bases unmatched. In germline, CDR1 is SGHTA, CDR2 FQGNSA. Sequencing used immunoSEQ multiplex PCR; TCRdb keeps in-frame clones, though not all of them. The top ten clones hold approximately 5% of a sample with fewer than 150,000 clones, 86% of them seen once. The TCR sequence derives from a human donor who had recovered from COVID-19. The chain links TRBV7-2 to TRBJ2-1; 12 bases fit TRBD2. The starting material was peripheral blood, obtained after recovery from COVID-19. The CDR3, as DNA: TGTGCCAGCAGCTTAACCTTAGGACTAGCGGGGAATGAGCAGTTCTTC. Protein product: CASSLTLGLAGNEQFF.